This T cell receptor beta chain was observed in a study of T cells in Graves' hyperthyroidism and ophthalmopathy. RNA transcripts gave rise to amplified TCR beta CDR3 regions. RT-PCR in the first round (using the HTBI primer set) targeted the TCR CDR3. MiXCR, applied by TCRdb to the multiplex PCR reads, yields one record per CDR3 protein. The top ten hold around 3.6% of the sample, which has hundreds of thousands of distinct CDR3 sequences, approximately 20% seen once. There are 14 residues in the CDR3. Trimming pared 6 bases from V and 5 bases from J, leaving 17 bases between. Hyperthyroidism had been newly diagnosed in patients aged 18 to 65, and its duration was under 2 months. Used for diagnoses were clinical symptoms, serum thyroxine and TRAb, thyroid ultrasound and orbital computed tomography. Source material for PBMCs was over 7.5 ml fresh peripheral blood. This clonotype was seen many times. Its antigen is not known.

Findings and caveats of the study: It was a median roughly 6.5 months before onset that the model predicted ophthalmopathy.

The sample consisted of blood. The J gene is TRBJ2-7, the V gene TRBV12-3 or TRBV12-4, with D perhaps matching TRBD1 or TRBD2 (5 bases each). This clonotype originated in a woman aged 18-29 years with Graves' hyperthyroidism. The CDR3 is CASSPPGTADEQYF. The CDR3 nucleotides read TGTGCCAGCAGCCCACCGGGGACGGCTGACGAGCAGTACTTC.